A single T cell receptor beta chain is shown here with its context. The CDR3 spans 15 residues. Germline V gene data show CDR1 as LGHDT and CDR2 as YNNKEL (reference sequence). Unmatched junction bases numbered 12, after V lost 3 bases and J lost 8 bases. This entry comes from a study of blood T cell repertoires in COVID-19. Study-wide context: Acute-phase and convalescent COVID-19 samples originated in the United States, Italy and Spain. Sample material is recorded as cDNA or gDNA derived from T cells, B-cell-depleted T cells, or PBMCs.

The method was immunoSEQ multiplex PCR; TCRdb's version includes in-frame clones alone and lacks a portion of them. The sample has 350,000 to 550,000 clones, around 89% seen once. V gene TRBV3-1 (or the pseudogene TRBV3-2) combines with J gene TRBJ1-2; 7 nucleotides line up with TRBD1. The sequence was obtained from a woman in her thirties with acute or convalescent COVID-19. The specimen was peripheral blood. Here the CDR3 DNA reads TGTGCCAGCAGCCAGGCCGAGATCAGGGGGAGCGGCTACACCTTC. Protein product: CASSQAEIRGSGYTF.